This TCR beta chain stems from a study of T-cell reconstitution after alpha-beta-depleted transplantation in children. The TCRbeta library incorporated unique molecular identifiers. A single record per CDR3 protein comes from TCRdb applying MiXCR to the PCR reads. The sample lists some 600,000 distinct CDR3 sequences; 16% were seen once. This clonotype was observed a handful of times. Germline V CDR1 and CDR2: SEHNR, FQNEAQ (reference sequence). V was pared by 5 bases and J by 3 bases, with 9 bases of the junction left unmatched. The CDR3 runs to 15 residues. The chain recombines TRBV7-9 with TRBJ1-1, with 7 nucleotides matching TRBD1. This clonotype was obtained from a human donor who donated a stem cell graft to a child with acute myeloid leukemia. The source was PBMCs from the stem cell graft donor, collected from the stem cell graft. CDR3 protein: CASSPPTGLDTEAFF. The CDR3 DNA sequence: TGTGCCAGCAGCCCCCCGACAGGGTTGGACACTGAAGCTTTCTTT.